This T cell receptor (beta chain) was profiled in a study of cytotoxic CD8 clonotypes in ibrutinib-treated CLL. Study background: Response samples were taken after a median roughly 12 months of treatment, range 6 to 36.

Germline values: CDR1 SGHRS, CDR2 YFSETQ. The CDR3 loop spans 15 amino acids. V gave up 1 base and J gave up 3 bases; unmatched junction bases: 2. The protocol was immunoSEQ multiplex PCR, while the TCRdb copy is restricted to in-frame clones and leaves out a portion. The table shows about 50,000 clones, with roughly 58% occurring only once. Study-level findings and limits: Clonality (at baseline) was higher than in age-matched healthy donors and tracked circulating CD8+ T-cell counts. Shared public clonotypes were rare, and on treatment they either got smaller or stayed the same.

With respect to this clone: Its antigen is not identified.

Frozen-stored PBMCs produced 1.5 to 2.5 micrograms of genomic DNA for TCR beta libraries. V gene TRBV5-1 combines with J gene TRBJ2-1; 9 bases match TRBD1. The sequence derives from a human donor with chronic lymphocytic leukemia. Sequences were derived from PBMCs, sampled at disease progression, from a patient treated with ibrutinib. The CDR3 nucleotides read TGCGCCAGCAGCTTGCGGACAGGGGTCTACAATGAGCAGTTCTTC. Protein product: CASSLRTGVYNEQFF.